This is a list of T cell receptor beta chains from one sample in a study of spatial heterogeneity in lung cancer. TCRdb used MiXCR to reprocess the 5' RACE reads, holding one entry per CDR3 protein. This sample yields approximately 52,000 distinct CDR3 sequences, of which roughly 6.5% are seen a single time; 2.9% belongs to the top ten. The input for sequencing was PBMCs, taken at surgery. These receptors all stem from a female donor with early-stage non-small cell lung cancer. The CDR3 runs from the conserved cysteine through the conserved F or W. Fields, in order: V gene, CDR3 protein.

>TRBV5-1
CASSGNTGELFF
>TRBV28
CATYLYGYTF
>TRBV13
CASSRGSSYGYTF
>TRBV5-1
CASSGNTGMSGSPLHF
>TRBV28
CASSSQGTLTDTQYF
>TRBV28
CASSLSPVQGVQHF
>TRBV4-2
CASSRVEYQETQYF
>TRBV7-9
CASSHSGLLSYNSPLHF
>TRBV5-1
CASSLSQVDEKLFF
>TRBV25-1
CASSEYGTGVGYTF
>TRBV6-1
CASTLTRAPQPQHF
>TRBV30
CAWSRRGTEAFF
>TRBV28
CAVGWETQYF
>TRBV19
CASSLFDRGGSPLHF
>TRBV14
CASSPRYSSGANVLTF
>TRBV24-1
CATSDGWGDTQYF
>TRBV20-1
CSARPQPLF
>TRBV29-1
CSVEDQRRGGEQYF
>TRBV7-9
CASSLAAGTLPTAFF
>TRBV19
CASSILGLEKDTQYF
>TRBV4-2
CASSPHAYRGSQEPYEQYF
>TRBV4-3
CASSQGMVPRGASYEQYF
>TRBV14
CASSLQPGETQYF
>TRBV28
CASSHPPWGSTDTQYF
>TRBV18
CASSPLAQTNTEAFF
>TRBV10-3
CAIRPGTGSNTEAFF
>TRBV3-1
CASSLLSGGGSEAFF
>TRBV7-2
CAGGQGNVNEQFF
>TRBV6-2/TRBV6-3
CASRSDSFPAAFF
>TRBV19
CASSNGQGPYNEQFF
>TRBV20-1
CSARSTGVRETQYF
>TRBV6-4
CASSASGGATDTQYF
>TRBV12-3/TRBV12-4
CASSLSTYYEQYF
>TRBV5-1
CASSLSSDPNSPLHF
>TRBV2
CASTNGRAIDEQFF
>TRBV9
CASSVGSKFSEQYF
>TRBV5-6
CASSATRDRVTDTQYF
>TRBV3-1
CASSQGPRGGQDTQYF
>TRBV11-2
CASAGTDTQYF
>TRBV5-1
CASSLRTVQETQYF
>TRBV9
CASSTQLNYGYTF
>TRBV6-2/TRBV6-3
CASRPSGSTDTQYF
>TRBV20-1
CSARSTGREGGYTF
>TRBV5-1
CASSLTGAPENEQFF
>TRBV5-6
CASSLVGAGSLNEQFF
>TRBV27
CASSSNALPYEQYF
>TRBV20-1
CSAPGIGQGIDTQYF
>TRBV29-1
CSVEDLSGNTIYF
>TRBV20-1
CSAWDRGTYEQYF
>TRBV2
CASGHPLAGGPRDTQYF
>TRBV30
CAWSGGFAEAFF
>TRBV6-2/TRBV6-3
CASSYLGPAGNQPQHF